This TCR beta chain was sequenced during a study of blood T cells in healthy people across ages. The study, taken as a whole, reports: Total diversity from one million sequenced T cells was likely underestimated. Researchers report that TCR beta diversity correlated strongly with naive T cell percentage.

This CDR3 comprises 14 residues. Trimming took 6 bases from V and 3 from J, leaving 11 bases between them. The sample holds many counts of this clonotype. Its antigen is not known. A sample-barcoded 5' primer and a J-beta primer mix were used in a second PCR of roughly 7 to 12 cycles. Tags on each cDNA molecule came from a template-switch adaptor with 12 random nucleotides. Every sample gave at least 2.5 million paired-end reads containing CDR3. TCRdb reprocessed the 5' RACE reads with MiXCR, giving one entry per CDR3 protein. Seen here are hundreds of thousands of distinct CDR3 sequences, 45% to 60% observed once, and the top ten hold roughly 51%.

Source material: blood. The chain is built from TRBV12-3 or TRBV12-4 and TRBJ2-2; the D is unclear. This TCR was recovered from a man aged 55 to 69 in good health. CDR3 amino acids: CASRISWDTGELFF. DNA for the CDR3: TGTGCCAGCAGAATTAGCTGGGACACCGGGGAGCTGTTTTTT.